The rows below give T cell receptor beta chains drawn from one sample of a study of T cell responses to AZD1222 COVID-19 vaccine. Only in-frame clones appear in the TCRdb table, and some are missing; sequencing was by immunoSEQ multiplex PCR. The sample lists 120,000 to 150,000 clones; approximately 91% were seen once. The sample was peripheral blood, taken 28 days after the second AZD1222 dose. The receptors originated from an adult who received the AZD1222 COVID-19 vaccine. CDR3s include the opening cysteine and the closing phenylalanine or tryptophan. The order of the fields is V gene, clone size, J gene, D gene, CDR3 DNA, CDR3 protein. D genes are given only for firm matches. For some rows the clone size is stated as once, few or many, or as a class when expanded; others skip it.

>TRBV6-5|-|TRBJ1-6|-
TGTGCCAGCAGTTACGGGAGACCGGCCTATAATTCACCCCTCCACTTT
CASSYGRPAYNSPLHF
>TRBV28|-|TRBJ1-1|-
TGTGCCAGCAGGTACAGCACTGAAGCTTTCTTT
CASRYSTEAFF
>TRBV7-9|-|TRBJ1-1|-
TGTGCCAGCAGCCGGTATTTGGGAGCTGAAGCTTTCTTT
CASSRYLGAEAFF
>TRBV5-1|-|TRBJ1-2|-
TGCGCCAGCTCAAGTGGGGGGGCAGGTGGCTACACCTTC
CASSSGGAGGYTF
>TRBV3-1/TRBV3-2|-|TRBJ1-5|-
TGTGCCAGCAGCCAAGATTGGGAGCCAGGGCCCCAGCATTTT
CASSQDWEPGPQHF
>TRBV7-9|-|TRBJ1-5|-
TGTGCCAGCAGCTTAGATACAGATAATCAGCCCCAGCATTTT
CASSLDTDNQPQHF
>TRBV29-1|-|TRBJ1-2|TRBD1
TGCAGCGCTGGGACAGACTATGGCTACACCTTC
CSAGTDYGYTF
>TRBV10-3|-|TRBJ1-1|-
TGTGCCATCAGTGAGTCGGGGGGCGGCGCTGAAGCTTTCTTT
CAISESGGGAEAFF
>TRBV9|-|TRBJ2-7|TRBD1
TGTGCCAGCAGCGTAGGATCCGGGACAGGCACCTACGAGCAGTACTTC
CASSVGSGTGTYEQYF
>TRBV7-9|once|TRBJ1-2|-
TGTGCCAGCAGCCCCGCAGCCTATGGCTACACCTTC
CASSPAAYGYTF
>TRBV16|-|TRBJ1-2|-
TGTGCCAGCAGCCTGGGGGCAGCGGGTAGAGGCTATGGCTACACCTTC
CASSLGAAGRGYGYTF
>TRBV27|-|TRBJ2-1|TRBD2
TGTGCCAGCAGTTTAAGCGGGAGGGATTACAATGAGCAGTTCTTC
CASSLSGRDYNEQFF
>TRBV6-5|-|TRBJ2-7|-
TGTGCCAGCAGTACCGGGGGGCCCTACGAGCAGTACTTC
CASSTGGPYEQYF
>TRBV12-3/TRBV12-4|-|TRBJ2-7|TRBD1
TGTGCCAGCAGAGGGACAGGGATAGGCGAGCAGTACTTC
CASRGTGIGEQYF
>TRBV30|-|TRBJ2-3|-
TGTGCCTGGAGTGGCTCCGATACGCAGTATTTT
CAWSGSDTQYF
>TRBV7-2|-|TRBJ2-7|TRBD2
TGTGCCAGCAGCTTAGGTCCAGCGGGGGGATACGAGCAGTACTTC
CASSLGPAGGYEQYF
>TRBV4-1|-|TRBJ1-4|TRBD1
TGCGCCAGCAGCCGGGACAGAAGTATTGGGGAAAAACTGTTTTTT
CASSRDRSIGEKLFF
>TRBV19|-|TRBJ1-1|TRBD1
TGTGCCAGTAGTATGACAGGGGGCCGGACTGAAGCTTTCTTT
CASSMTGGRTEAFF
>TRBV5-4|-|TRBJ1-1|-
TGTGCCAGCAGTCGGGCGGGGGTTACTGAAGCTTTCTTT
CASSRAGVTEAFF
>TRBV10-1|once|TRBJ1-1|-
TGCGCCAGCAGTGTAGGGGACAAAACTGAAGCTTTCTTT
CASSVGDKTEAFF
>TRBV11-2|-|TRBJ2-7|-
TGTGCCAGCAGCTTAAGGAGACCCGGGGACTACGAGCAGTACTTC
CASSLRRPGDYEQYF
>TRBV30|-|TRBJ1-5|-
TGTGCCTGGAGTCTAAGTAGCAATCAGCCCCAGCATTTT
CAWSLSSNQPQHF
>TRBV19|-|TRBJ1-6|-
TGTGCCAGTAGTATAGGAGGAAATTCACCCCTCCACTTT
CASSIGGNSPLHF
>TRBV7-2|-|TRBJ2-7|-
TGTGCCAGCAGCACGGGATTCAGCTACGAGCAGTACTTC
CASSTGFSYEQYF
>TRBV12-3/TRBV12-4|-|TRBJ1-2|-
TGTGCCAGCACCCCGGGACTCCTGGTCGGCTACACCTTC
CASTPGLLVGYTF
>TRBV25-1|-|TRBJ1-2|TRBD1
TGTGCCAGCAGTGTGAACCGGGACAGGGATAACGGCTACACCTTC
CASSVNRDRDNGYTF
>TRBV5-1|once|TRBJ1-2|TRBD1
TGCGCCAGCAGCCAACGGACAGGGGGATGGGCTGGCTACACCTTC
CASSQRTGGWAGYTF
>TRBV5-8|once|TRBJ2-3|-
TGTGCCAGCAGCTTTAAAGGACGTACGCAGTATTTT
CASSFKGRTQYF
>TRBV4-1|few|TRBJ1-2|-
TGCGCCAGCAGCCAAGAAACCCTAAACTATGGCTACACCTTC
CASSQETLNYGYTF
>TRBV29-1|-|TRBJ1-4|-
TGCAGCGTTGTATCCGACTTGGGGGAAAAACTGTTTTTT
CSVVSDLGEKLFF
>TRBV27|-|TRBJ1-1|-
TGTGCCAGCAGTTTCTTACAGGGGAACACTGAAGCTTTCTTT
CASSFLQGNTEAFF
>TRBV5-1|-|TRBJ2-1|TRBD1
TGCGCCAGCAGCGACCCAGGGGGCGGTGAGCAGTTCTTC
CASSDPGGGEQFF
>TRBV12-3/TRBV12-4|-|TRBJ1-1|TRBD1
TGTGCCACCTCACAGGGGAAAAACACTGAAGCTTTCTTT
CATSQGKNTEAFF
>TRBV9|-|TRBJ2-1|TRBD2
TGTGCCAGCAGCGTAGCGGGGACTAGCGGGATGAATGAGCAGTTCTTC
CASSVAGTSGMNEQFF
>TRBV19|-|TRBJ2-3|TRBD2
TGTGCCAGTAGTACCGGGGGGGCTAGCACAGATACGCAGTATTTT
CASSTGGASTDTQYF
>TRBV6-5|-|TRBJ1-5|TRBD1
TGTGCCAGCAAGGACAGGGCAATCAATCAGCCCCAGCATTTT
CASKDRAINQPQHF
>TRBV25-1|-|TRBJ1-5|-
TGTGCCAGCAGGGAGGGGGGGGGAAGCAATCAGCCCCAGCATTTT
CASREGGGSNQPQHF
>TRBV11-2|-|TRBJ2-2|TRBD1
TGTGCCAGCAGACCTACCGGGACAGGACCCACCGGGGAGCTGTTTTTT
CASRPTGTGPTGELFF
>TRBV6-6|-|TRBJ2-6|TRBD1
TGTGCCAGCAGTAGACAGGGTCAAGCTGGGGCCAACGTCCTGACTTTC
CASSRQGQAGANVLTF
>TRBV5-8|-|TRBJ2-7|-
TGTGCCAGCAGCTCTGGGTTTTACGAGCAGTACTTC
CASSSGFYEQYF
>TRBV5-6|once|TRBJ2-1|-
TGTGCCAGCAGCCCAAACTACAATGAGCAGTTCTTC
CASSPNYNEQFF
>TRBV2|-|TRBJ1-4|TRBD1
TGTGCCAGCAGTCCCGGGACAGGGGTTACTAATGAAAAACTGTTTTTT
CASSPGTGVTNEKLFF
>TRBV4-1|-|TRBJ1-6|-
TGCGCCAGCAGCCACGATCTTCTAAGTTCACCCCTCCACTTT
CASSHDLLSSPLHF
>TRBV12-5|-|TRBJ1-6|TRBD1
TGTGCTAGTGGTTCCGGGACAGGGGTCTCACCCCTCCACTTT
CASGSGTGVSPLHF
>TRBV11-1|-|TRBJ2-7|-
TGTGCCAGCAGCTTAGCAGGTCAGGGCTACGAGCAGTACTTC
CASSLAGQGYEQYF
>TRBV14|-|TRBJ1-2|-
TGTGCCAGCAGCCCTGGACCGCTAGGCCATGGCTACACCTTC
CASSPGPLGHGYTF
>TRBV5-1|-|TRBJ1-4|TRBD1
TGCGCCAGCAGCACAGGGGGTTCTAATGAAAAACTGTTTTTT
CASSTGGSNEKLFF
>TRBV5-1|-|TRBJ2-7|-
TGCGCCAGCAGCTTGACCGGCAGCCTAGGATCCTACGAGCAGTACTTC
CASSLTGSLGSYEQYF
>TRBV5-6|-|TRBJ2-3|-
TGTGCCAGCAGCTTAAGGACAGTAGTCACAGATACGCAGTATTTT
CASSLRTVVTDTQYF
>TRBV6-5|few|TRBJ2-6|-
TGTGCCAGCAGATTAGGGGGATCCGGGGCCAACGTCCTGACTTTC
CASRLGGSGANVLTF
>TRBV29-1|once|TRBJ1-1|-
TGCAGCGTTGAAAGTGATCAGAACACTGAAGCTTTCTTT
CSVESDQNTEAFF
>TRBV6-4|-|TRBJ1-1|-
TGTGCCAGCAGTTTAACCCGGGGCACTGAAGCTTTCTTT
CASSLTRGTEAFF
>TRBV14|-|TRBJ2-2|-
TGTGCCAGCAGCCAACTGGGGGAAGGCACCGGGGAGCTGTTTTTT
CASSQLGEGTGELFF
>TRBV5-6|few|TRBJ1-1|-
TGTGCCAGCAGCTTTTGGGCAGAGGTTAACACTGAAGCTTTCTTT
CASSFWAEVNTEAFF
>TRBV3-1/TRBV3-2|-|TRBJ2-2|TRBD2
TGTGCCAGCAGCCAAGCTAGCGGCACCGGGGAGCTGTTTTTT
CASSQASGTGELFF
>TRBV7-3|-|TRBJ1-1|-
TGTGCCAGCAGCTTGACACAGGACACTGAAGCTTTCTTT
CASSLTQDTEAFF
>TRBV3-1/TRBV3-2|-|TRBJ2-7|-
TGTGCCAGCAGCCAAGATCGGACGGGACCCTTCTACGAGCAGTACTTC
CASSQDRTGPFYEQYF